The T cell receptor beta chain described here comes from a study of graft-versus-host responses after intestinal transplantation. Turning to the study itself: All recipients got anti-thymocyte globulin induction, then tacrolimus and steroids for roughly three years.

Of note for this clone: Other nucleotide sequences from this sample produce the same CDR3.

The protocol was immunoSEQ multiplex PCR, while the TCRdb copy is restricted to in-frame clones and leaves out a portion. Of about 97,000 clones in the sample, roughly 90% are singletons; the top ten hold about 15%. The material was PBMCs, obtained around 68 weeks after intestinal transplant. The receptor was derived from a human patient who received an intestinal transplant, so some T cells may come from the graft donor.

This CDR3 is CASSPQGTTNEKLFF. CDR3 nucleotides: TGTGCCAGCTCACCCCAGGGAACAACTAATGAAAAACTGTTTTTT. The chain is built from TRBV18 and TRBJ1-4, with D perhaps TRBD1 (5 bases). V lost 3 bases, J lost 0 bases, and 8 bases lay in between. The germline CDR1 and CDR2 sequences are KGHSH and LQKENI. The CDR3 sequence is 15 residues long.